This T cell receptor (beta chain) was recovered during a study of CXCR3-negative and CXCR3-positive naive CD8 T cells. Study details: Each library gave roughly 1.4 +/- 0.3 million of about 150 million TRB reads.

In the case of this clonotype: The antigen is not known.

TRB cDNA was prepared as libraries by UMI-labeled 5' RACE. TCRdb re-analyzed the 5' RACE reads; it lists each CDR3 protein once, without DNA. This sample's table has about 120,000 distinct CDR3 sequences. The CDR3 loop spans 12 amino acids. The germline V gene has CDR1 SGHRS and CDR2 YFSETQ. The study, taken as a whole, reports: Fresh PBMCs went into most assays, and CXCR3 expression partly declined after cryopreservation. With respect to TRBV-TRBJ usage, naive CXCR3-negative and CXCR3-positive cells were similar; memory differed.

Sequencing used naive CXCR3- CD8+ T cells from blood. Regarding subset: CD45RO-CCR7+CD27+CD95- naive CD8+ T cells lacking CXCR3 (TNR3-). This TCR was recovered from a human donor in good health. Some clones in this sample may be carry-over from other donors' samples. The chain is built from TRBV5-1 and TRBJ2-1. The CDR3 region is CASSLEPDEQFF.